This T cell receptor (beta chain) was captured by sequencing in a study of blood T cell repertoires in COVID-19. Overall study context: The United States, Italy and Spain supplied acute and convalescent COVID-19 samples. Nucleic acid was either cDNA or gDNA, and it came from T cells, B-cell-depleted T cells, or PBMCs.

Original analysis: Reference gene primer amplification gave estimated nucleated cell counts. Clones were sequenced by immunoSEQ multiplex PCR, and TCRdb holds only the in-frame ones, with some missing. V, J and clone size are taken as reported in that table, and D and trimming were inferred from the DNA itself. The table has 200,000 to 300,000 clones, 90% seen once; the top ten hold roughly 3.9%. CDR1 and CDR2 (germline): MNHEY, SMNVEV (reference sequence). The CDR3 covers 15 residues. V shed 10 bases and J 7 bases; nucleotides not matched to a gene: 16. The receptor was isolated from a woman in her thirties or forties with acute or convalescent COVID-19. Sequenced: peripheral blood. The J gene is TRBJ1-5, the V gene TRBV27; TRBD1 agrees at 7 bases. CDR3 nucleotide sequence: TGTGCCACCTCACCCTCAGTCGAGGGGGCCCAGCCCCAGCATTTT. Its protein is CATSPSVEGAQPQHF.